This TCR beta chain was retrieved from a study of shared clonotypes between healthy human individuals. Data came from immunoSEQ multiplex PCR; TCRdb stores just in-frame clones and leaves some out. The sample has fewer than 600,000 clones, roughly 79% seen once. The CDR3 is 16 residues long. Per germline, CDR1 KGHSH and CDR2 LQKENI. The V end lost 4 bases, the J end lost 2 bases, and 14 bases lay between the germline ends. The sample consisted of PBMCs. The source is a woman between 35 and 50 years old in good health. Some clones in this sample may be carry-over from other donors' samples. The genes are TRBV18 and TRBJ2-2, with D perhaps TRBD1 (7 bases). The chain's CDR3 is CASSQAGQPNTGELFF. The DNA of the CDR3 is TGTGCCAGCTCACAGGCGGGACAGCCAAACACCGGGGAGCTGTTTTTT.